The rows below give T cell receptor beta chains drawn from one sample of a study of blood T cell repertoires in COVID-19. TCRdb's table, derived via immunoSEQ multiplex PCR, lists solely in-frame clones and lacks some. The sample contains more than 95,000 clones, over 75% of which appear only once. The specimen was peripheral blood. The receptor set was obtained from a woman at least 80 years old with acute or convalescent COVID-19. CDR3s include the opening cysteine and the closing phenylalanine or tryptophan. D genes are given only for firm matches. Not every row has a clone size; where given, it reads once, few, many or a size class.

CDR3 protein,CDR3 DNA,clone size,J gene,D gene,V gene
CASSISGGETQYF,TGTGCCAGTAGTATTAGTGGCGGCGAGACCCAGTACTTC,NA,TRBJ2-5,NA,TRBV19
CASSIGTGSTEAFF,TGTGCCAGCAGCATAGGGACAGGGAGCACTGAAGCTTTCTTT,NA,TRBJ1-1,TRBD1,TRBV28
CASSRWGSGTYEQYF,TGTGCCAGCAGCCGGTGGGGTAGCGGTACCTACGAGCAGTACTTC,few,TRBJ2-7,NA,TRBV7-2
CASSQVPSGELFF,TGTGCCAGCAGCCAAGTCCCCTCCGGGGAGCTGTTTTTT,once,TRBJ2-2,NA,TRBV3-1/TRBV3-2
CASSLALLGDGYGYTF,TGTGCCAGCAGCTTGGCCCTATTAGGAGATGGCTATGGCTACACCTTC,NA,TRBJ1-2,NA,TRBV5-8
CASSPRQGMNTEAFF,TGTGCCAGCTCACCTCGACAGGGGATGAACACTGAAGCTTTCTTT,few,TRBJ1-1,TRBD1,TRBV18
CASSATGVRSGANVLTF,TGTGCCAGCAGTGCGACAGGGGTCCGCTCTGGGGCCAACGTCCTGACTTTC,NA,TRBJ2-6,TRBD1,TRBV2
CASSQEDLASSEAFF,TGCGCCAGCAGCCAAGAGGACCTAGCCTCCTCGGAAGCTTTCTTT,NA,TRBJ1-1,NA,TRBV4-1
CATSQGASVNEAFF,TGTGCCACCTCCCAGGGGGCTTCCGTGAATGAAGCTTTCTTT,NA,TRBJ1-1,TRBD1,TRBV9
CASSLGQGASNSPLHF,TGTGCCAGCAGCTTGGGACAGGGGGCGAGCAATTCACCCCTCCACTTT,NA,TRBJ1-6,TRBD1,TRBV7-2
CASSPLDRAHEQYF,TGTGCCAGCAGCCCTCTGGACAGGGCCCACGAGCAGTACTTC,few,TRBJ2-7,TRBD1,TRBV7-7
CASSVVGGLDGYTF,TGTGCCAGCAGCGTAGTAGGAGGGCTGGATGGCTACACCTTC,few,TRBJ1-2,NA,TRBV9
CASSYGGQGSGNTIYF,TGTGCCAGCAGTTACGGGGGACAGGGCTCTGGAAACACCATATATTTT,NA,TRBJ1-3,TRBD1,TRBV6-5
CASSELPPGQGPYGYTF,TGTGCCAGCAGTGAACTACCACCGGGACAGGGGCCCTATGGCTACACCTTC,NA,TRBJ1-2,TRBD1,TRBV2
CASRIANYGYTF,TGCGCCAGCAGGATAGCTAACTATGGCTACACCTTC,NA,TRBJ1-2,NA,TRBV10-2
CASSSGGLGETQYF,TGCGCCAGCAGCAGCGGGGGCCTTGGGGAGACCCAGTACTTC,NA,TRBJ2-5,TRBD2,TRBV5-1
CASSQSGAESGANVLTF,TGCGCCAGCAGCCAGAGTGGGGCTGAGTCTGGGGCCAACGTCCTGACTTTC,few,TRBJ2-6,NA,TRBV4-1
CASSLTTGRNEKLFF,TGTGCCAGCAGCTTAACCACAGGGCGAAATGAAAAACTGTTTTTT,NA,TRBJ1-4,NA,TRBV7-9
CASTAERGGNHEQFF,TGTGCCAGCACGGCTGAGCGGGGGGGCAACCATGAGCAGTTCTTC,NA,TRBJ2-1,TRBD2,TRBV6-5
CSVGSGPANYGYTF,TGCAGCGTTGGGTCAGGGCCAGCTAACTATGGCTACACCTTC,NA,TRBJ1-2,NA,TRBV29-1
CASSPAGLTEAFF,TGTGCCAGCAGCCCCGCCGGTCTCACTGAAGCTTTCTTT,NA,TRBJ1-1,NA,TRBV28
CASSLGGPEAFF,TGTGCCAGCAGTTTAGGCGGTCCTGAAGCTTTCTTT,NA,TRBJ1-1,NA,TRBV12-3/TRBV12-4
CASSLGGGSQPQHF,TGTGCCAGCAGCTTGGGAGGGGGCAGTCAGCCCCAGCATTTT,NA,TRBJ1-5,TRBD1,TRBV5-6
CASSQDRGTEQYF,TGTGCCAGCAGCCAAGATCGGGGGACCGAGCAGTACTTC,NA,TRBJ2-7,NA,TRBV14
CASSPQDYGYGYTF,TGTGCCAGTAGCCCCCAGGATTATGGCTATGGCTACACCTTC,NA,TRBJ1-2,NA,TRBV19
CAISEQGTHEQFF,TGTGCCATCAGTGAGCAGGGTACCCATGAGCAGTTCTTC,NA,TRBJ2-1,NA,TRBV10-3
CATSVGQGVKGTQHF,TGTGCCACCAGCGTCGGACAGGGCGTTAAAGGGACCCAGCATTTT,NA,TRBJ1-5,TRBD1,TRBV15
CASTLRGSSPLHF,TGTGCCAGTACGCTCAGGGGGAGTTCACCCCTCCACTTT,NA,TRBJ1-6,TRBD1,TRBV19
CASKQTEADGYTF,TGTGCCAGCAAGCAAACGGAGGCTGATGGCTACACCTTC,NA,TRBJ1-2,NA,TRBV12-3/TRBV12-4
CASSFEDRGLNEQFF,TGTGCCAGCAGCTTCGAGGACAGGGGGCTCAATGAGCAGTTCTTC,few,TRBJ2-1,TRBD1,TRBV7-9
CAGFGTNSNYGYTF,TGTGCCGGTTTCGGCACTAACTCTAACTATGGCTACACCTTC,NA,TRBJ1-2,NA,TRBV6-6
CASSDGLVTNNEQFF,TGCGCCAGCAGCGACGGACTAGTTACAAACAATGAGCAGTTCTTC,NA,TRBJ2-1,TRBD2,TRBV5-1
CASSFAGNTGELFF,TGCGCCAGCAGCTTCGCAGGGAACACCGGGGAGCTGTTTTTT,NA,TRBJ2-2,NA,TRBV5-1
CASSPWGGGTGELFF,TGTGCCAGCAGCCCTTGGGGGGGAGGAACCGGGGAGCTGTTTTTT,NA,TRBJ2-2,TRBD2,TRBV7-6
CASSAEITTNEKLFF,TGTGCCAGCAGTGCGGAGATAACAACTAATGAAAAACTGTTTTTT,NA,TRBJ1-4,NA,TRBV11-2
CASSFLSGANVLTF,TGTGCCAGCAGCTTCTTATCTGGGGCCAACGTCCTGACTTTC,NA,TRBJ2-6,NA,TRBV7-9
CASSLGDRAYGYTF,TGCGCCAGCAGCTTGGGGGACAGGGCCTATGGCTACACCTTC,once,TRBJ1-2,TRBD1,TRBV5-1
CASSLGGRNNEQFF,TGCGCCAGCAGCTTGGGGGGCCGGAACAATGAGCAGTTCTTC,once,TRBJ2-1,NA,TRBV5-1
CASSGAQAGRQSPLHF,TGTGCCAGCAGCGGAGCCCAGGCAGGGCGCCAATCACCCCTCCACTTT,once,TRBJ1-6,NA,TRBV7-9
CASSQEPGTGEQPQHF,TGTGCCAGCAGCCAAGAACCGGGGACAGGGGAACAGCCCCAGCATTTT,NA,TRBJ1-5,TRBD1,TRBV4-2
CATRGGMNTEAFF,TGTGCCACCAGGGGGGGGATGAACACTGAAGCTTTCTTT,NA,TRBJ1-1,TRBD1,TRBV12-3/TRBV12-4
CASSLGGGLGHGYTF,TGTGCCAGCAGCTTGGGGGGCGGTCTGGGACACGGCTACACCTTC,NA,TRBJ1-2,NA,TRBV5-4
CASSLQGSLSGNTIYF,TGTGCCAGCAGCTTGCAGGGGTCCTTATCTGGAAACACCATATATTTT,NA,TRBJ1-3,NA,TRBV5-4
CASSWDSLGYTF,TGTGCCAGCAGCTGGGACTCTCTAGGCTACACCTTC,NA,TRBJ1-2,NA,TRBV7-9
CATQTGTGYSPLHF,TGTGCCACGCAGACCGGGACAGGGTACTCACCCCTCCACTTT,NA,TRBJ1-6,TRBD1,TRBV19
CASSQGAGKGIQYF,TGTGCCAGCAGCCAGGGAGCTGGGAAGGGCATTCAGTACTTC,NA,TRBJ2-4,NA,TRBV3-1/TRBV3-2
CASRVQGNTEAFF,TGTGCCAGCAGAGTACAGGGGAACACTGAAGCTTTCTTT,NA,TRBJ1-1,NA,TRBV11-2
CASSLAPQVSGNTIYF,TGCGCCAGCAGTCTCGCTCCACAGGTTTCTGGAAACACCATATATTTT,NA,TRBJ1-3,NA,TRBV4-1
CASGGRGDTEAFF,TGTGCCAGCGGGGGCAGGGGGGACACTGAAGCTTTCTTT,NA,TRBJ1-1,TRBD1,TRBV6-5
CASSSTGSTGNTIYF,TGTGCCAGCAGCTCCACAGGGTCAACTGGAAACACCATATATTTT,NA,TRBJ1-3,NA,TRBV11-3
CASSFLRVTEAFF,TGTGCCAGCAGTTTCCTCAGGGTAACTGAAGCTTTCTTT,NA,TRBJ1-1,NA,TRBV28
CASSRYRTGRDYGYTF,TGTGCCAGCAGCCGATACAGGACAGGGCGAGACTATGGCTACACCTTC,NA,TRBJ1-2,TRBD1,TRBV3-1/TRBV3-2
CASKSKDYRRDTEAFF,TGTGCCAGCAAAAGTAAGGACTACCGCCGGGACACTGAAGCTTTCTTT,once,TRBJ1-1,NA,TRBV7-9
CASSIGGARRNYGYTF,TGTGCCAGTAGTATCGGAGGGGCCAGGAGGAACTATGGCTACACCTTC,once,TRBJ1-2,NA,TRBV19
CASSGQGSPAFF,TGTGCCAGCAGCGGACAGGGGTCGCCGGCTTTCTTT,NA,TRBJ1-1,TRBD1,TRBV7-3
CASSLAGAGTEAFF,TGTGCCAGCAGCTTAGCGGGCGCCGGCACTGAAGCTTTCTTT,NA,TRBJ1-1,NA,TRBV7-9
CASSLDRGDEKLFF,TGCGCCAGCAGCTTGGACAGGGGGGATGAAAAACTGTTTTTT,NA,TRBJ1-4,TRBD1,TRBV5-1